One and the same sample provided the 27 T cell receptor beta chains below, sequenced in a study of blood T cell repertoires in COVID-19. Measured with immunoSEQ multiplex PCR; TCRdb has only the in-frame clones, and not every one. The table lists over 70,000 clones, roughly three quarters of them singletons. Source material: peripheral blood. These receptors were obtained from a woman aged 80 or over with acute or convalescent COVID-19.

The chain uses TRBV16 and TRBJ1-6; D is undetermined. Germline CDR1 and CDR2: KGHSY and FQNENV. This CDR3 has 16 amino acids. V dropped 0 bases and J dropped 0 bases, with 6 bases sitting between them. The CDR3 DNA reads TGTGCCAGCAGCCAATCCGGTAGCTCCTATAATTCACCCCTCCACTTT. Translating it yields CASSQSGSSYNSPLHF. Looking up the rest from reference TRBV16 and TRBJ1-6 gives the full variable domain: GEEVAQTPKHLVRGEGQKAKLYCAPIKGHSYVFWYQQVLKNEFKFLISFQNENVFDETGMPKERFSAKCLPNSPCSLEIQATKLEDSAVYFCASSQSGSSYNSPLHFGNGTRLTVT.

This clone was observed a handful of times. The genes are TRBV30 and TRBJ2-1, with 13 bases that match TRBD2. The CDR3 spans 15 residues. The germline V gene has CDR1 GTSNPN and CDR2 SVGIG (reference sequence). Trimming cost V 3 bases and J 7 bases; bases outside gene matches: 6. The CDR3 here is CAWRELAGGKNEQFF. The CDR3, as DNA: TGTGCCTGGAGGGAACTAGCGGGAGGGAAAAATGAGCAGTTCTTC.

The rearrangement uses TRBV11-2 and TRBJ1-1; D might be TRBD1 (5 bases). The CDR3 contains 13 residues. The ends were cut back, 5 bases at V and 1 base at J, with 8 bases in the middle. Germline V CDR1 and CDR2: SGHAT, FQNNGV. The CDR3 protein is CASSTQENTEAFF. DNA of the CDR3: TGTGCCAGCAGCACACAGGAGAACACTGAAGCTTTCTTT.

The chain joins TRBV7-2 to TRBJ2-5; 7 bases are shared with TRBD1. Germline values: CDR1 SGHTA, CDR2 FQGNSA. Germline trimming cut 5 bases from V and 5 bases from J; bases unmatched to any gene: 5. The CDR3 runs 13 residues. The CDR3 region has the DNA TGTGCCAGCAGCCTACAGGGGCAGGAGACCCAGTACTTC. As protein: CASSLQGQETQYF.

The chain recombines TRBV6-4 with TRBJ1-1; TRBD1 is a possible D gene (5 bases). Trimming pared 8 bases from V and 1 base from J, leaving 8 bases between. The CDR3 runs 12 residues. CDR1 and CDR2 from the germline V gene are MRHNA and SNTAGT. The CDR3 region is CASGRANTEAFF. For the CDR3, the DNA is TGTGCCAGCGGCAGGGCGAACACTGAAGCTTTCTTT.

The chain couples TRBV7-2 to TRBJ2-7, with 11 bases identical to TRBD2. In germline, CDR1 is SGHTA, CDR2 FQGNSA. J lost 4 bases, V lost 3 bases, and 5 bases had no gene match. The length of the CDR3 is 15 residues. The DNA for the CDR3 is TGTGCCAGCAGCTTGCGACTAGCGGGATTATACGAGCAGTACTTC. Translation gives CASSLRLAGLYEQYF.

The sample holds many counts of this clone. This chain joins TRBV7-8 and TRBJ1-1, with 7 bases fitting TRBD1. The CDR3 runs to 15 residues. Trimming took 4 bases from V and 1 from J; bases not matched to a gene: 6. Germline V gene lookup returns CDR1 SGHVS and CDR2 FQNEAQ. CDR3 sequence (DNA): TGTGCCAGCAGCTCCCGGGCAGGGGGGAACACTGAAGCTTTCTTT. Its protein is CASSSRAGGNTEAFF.

CDR3 sequence: CASSGWTGGLETQYF. The CDR3 bases are TGTGCCAGCAGCGGGTGGACGGGGGGGTTAGAGACCCAGTACTTC. J is TRBJ2-5 and V is TRBV5-6; 8 positions match TRBD2. Germline V gene data show CDR1 as SGHDT and CDR2 as YYEEEE. V was clipped by 4 bases and J by 4 bases; unmatched bases: 9. The length of the CDR3 is 15 residues.

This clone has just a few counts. This chain's CDR3 is CASSLGGGYNQPQHF. CDR3 bases: TGTGCCAGCAGCTTGGGGGGAGGTTACAATCAGCCCCAGCATTTT. The chain recombines TRBV5-4 with TRBJ1-5, with D uncertain. The CDR3 runs to 15 residues. The germline V gene has CDR1 SGHNT and CDR2 YYREEE (reference sequence). The V and J ends lost 0 bases and 3 bases respectively, with 10 bases between them.

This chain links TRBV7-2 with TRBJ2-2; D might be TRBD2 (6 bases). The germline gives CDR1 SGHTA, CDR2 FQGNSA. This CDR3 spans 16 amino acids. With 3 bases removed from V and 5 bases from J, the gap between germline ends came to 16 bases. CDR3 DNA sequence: TGTGCCAGCAGCTTGCCCGGGGGAACGGCGACCGGGGAGCTGTTTTTT. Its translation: CASSLPGGTATGELFF.

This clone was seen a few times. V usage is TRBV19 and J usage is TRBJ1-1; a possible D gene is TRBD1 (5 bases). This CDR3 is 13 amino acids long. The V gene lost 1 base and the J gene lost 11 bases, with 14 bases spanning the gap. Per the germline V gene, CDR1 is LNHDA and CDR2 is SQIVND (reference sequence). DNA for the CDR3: TGTGCCAGTAGTATAGGGACACCCCCCAAGGCTTTCTTT. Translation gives CASSIGTPPKAFF.

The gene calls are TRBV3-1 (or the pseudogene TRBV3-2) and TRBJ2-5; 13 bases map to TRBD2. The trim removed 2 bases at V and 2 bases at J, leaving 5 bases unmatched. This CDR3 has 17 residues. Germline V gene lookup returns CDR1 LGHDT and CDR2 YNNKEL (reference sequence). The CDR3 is CASSQRTSGRGQETQYF. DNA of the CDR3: TGTGCCAGCAGCCAACGAACTAGCGGGAGGGGACAAGAGACCCAGTACTTC.

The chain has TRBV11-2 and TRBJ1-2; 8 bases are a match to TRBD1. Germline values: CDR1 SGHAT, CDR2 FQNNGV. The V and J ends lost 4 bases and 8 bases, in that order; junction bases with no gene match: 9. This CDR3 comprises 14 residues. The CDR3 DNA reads TGTGCCAGCAGCTCGGGATCGGACAGGGCGGGCTACACCTTC. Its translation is CASSSGSDRAGYTF.

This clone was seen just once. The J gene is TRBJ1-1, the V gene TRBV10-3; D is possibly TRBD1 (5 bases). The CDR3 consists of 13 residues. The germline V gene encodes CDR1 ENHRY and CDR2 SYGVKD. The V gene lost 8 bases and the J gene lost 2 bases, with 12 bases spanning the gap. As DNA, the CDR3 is TGTGCCATCGCCACCGACAGTAACACTGAAGCTTTCTTT. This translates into CAIATDSNTEAFF.

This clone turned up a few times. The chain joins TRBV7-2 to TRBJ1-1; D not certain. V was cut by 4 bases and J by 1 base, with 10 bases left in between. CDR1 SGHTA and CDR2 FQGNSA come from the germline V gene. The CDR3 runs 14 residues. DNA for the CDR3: TGTGCCAGCAGCTCCTGGACTGAGAACACTGAAGCTTTCTTT. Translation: CASSSWTENTEAFF. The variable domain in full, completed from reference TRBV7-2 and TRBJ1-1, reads GAGVSQSPSNKVTEKGKDVELRCDPISGHTALYWYRQSLGQGLEFLIYFQGNSAPDKSGLPSDRFSAERTGGSVSTLTIQRTQQEDSAVYLCASSSWTENTEAFFGQGTRLTVV.

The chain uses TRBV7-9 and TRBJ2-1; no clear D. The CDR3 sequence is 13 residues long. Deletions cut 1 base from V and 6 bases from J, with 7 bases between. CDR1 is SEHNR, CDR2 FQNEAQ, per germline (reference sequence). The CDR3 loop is CASSLGLSNEQFF. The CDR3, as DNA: TGTGCCAGCAGCTTAGGACTGAGCAATGAGCAGTTCTTC. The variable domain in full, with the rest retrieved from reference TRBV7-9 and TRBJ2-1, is DTGVSQNPRHKITKRGQNVTFRCDPISEHNRLYWYRQTLGQGPEFLTYFQNEAQLEKSRLLSDRFSAERPKGSFSTLEIQRTEQGDSAMYLCASSLGLSNEQFFGPGTRLTVL.

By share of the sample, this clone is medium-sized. This CDR3 is CASSLEGDYRNQPQHF. CDR3 in DNA: TGCGCCAGCAGCTTGGAAGGGGATTATCGCAATCAGCCCCAGCATTTT. The rearrangement uses TRBV5-1 and TRBJ1-5, with a possible D match to TRBD1 (5 bases). In germline, CDR1 is SGHRS, CDR2 YFSETQ. Trimming pared 0 bases from V and 2 bases from J, leaving 12 bases between. The CDR3 has 16 amino acids.

In DNA form, the CDR3 reads TGTGCCAGCAGCTTACGACAGTCCTACGAGCAGTACTTC. Its protein is CASSLRQSYEQYF. The rearrangement uses TRBV11-2 and TRBJ2-7; a possible D gene is TRBD1 (5 bases). CDR1 and CDR2 from the germline V gene are SGHAT and FQNNGV. CDR3 length: 13 residues. With 2 bases removed from V and 1 base from J, the gap between germline ends came to 6 bases.

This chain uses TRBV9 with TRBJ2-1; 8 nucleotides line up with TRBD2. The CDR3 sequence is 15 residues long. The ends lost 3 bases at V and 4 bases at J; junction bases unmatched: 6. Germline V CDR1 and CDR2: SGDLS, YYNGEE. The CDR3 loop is CASSAGTREYNEQFF. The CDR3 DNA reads TGTGCCAGCAGCGCTGGGACTAGGGAGTACAATGAGCAGTTCTTC.

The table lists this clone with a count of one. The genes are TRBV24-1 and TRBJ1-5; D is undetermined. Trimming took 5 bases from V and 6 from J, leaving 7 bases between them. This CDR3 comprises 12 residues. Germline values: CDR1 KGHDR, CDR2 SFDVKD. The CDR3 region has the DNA TGTGCCACCAGTGGAGTTGGTCAGCCCCAGCATTTT. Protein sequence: CATSGVGQPQHF.

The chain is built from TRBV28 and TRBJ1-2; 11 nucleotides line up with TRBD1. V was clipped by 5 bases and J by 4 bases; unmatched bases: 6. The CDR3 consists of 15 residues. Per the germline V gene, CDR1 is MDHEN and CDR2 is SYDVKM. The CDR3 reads CASSTWTGGGYGYTF. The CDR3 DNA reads TGTGCCAGCAGTACCTGGACAGGGGGCGGCTATGGCTACACCTTC.

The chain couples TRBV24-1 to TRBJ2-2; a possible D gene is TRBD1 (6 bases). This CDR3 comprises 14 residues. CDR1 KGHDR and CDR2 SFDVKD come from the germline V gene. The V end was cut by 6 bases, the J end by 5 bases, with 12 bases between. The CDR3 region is CATSMGQNTGELFF. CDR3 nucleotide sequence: TGTGCCACCAGTATGGGACAAAATACCGGGGAGCTGTTTTTT.

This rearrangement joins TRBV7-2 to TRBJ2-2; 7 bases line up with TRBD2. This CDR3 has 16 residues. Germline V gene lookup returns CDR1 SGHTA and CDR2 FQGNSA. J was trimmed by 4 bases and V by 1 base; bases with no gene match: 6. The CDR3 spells CASSLVGGGITGELFF. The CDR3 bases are TGTGCCAGCAGCTTAGTGGGCGGGGGAATCACCGGGGAGCTGTTTTTT. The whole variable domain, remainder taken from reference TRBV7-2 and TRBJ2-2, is GAGVSQSPSNKVTEKGKDVELRCDPISGHTALYWYRQSLGQGLEFLIYFQGNSAPDKSGLPSDRFSAERTGGSVSTLTIQRTQQEDSAVYLCASSLVGGGITGELFFGEGSRLTVL.

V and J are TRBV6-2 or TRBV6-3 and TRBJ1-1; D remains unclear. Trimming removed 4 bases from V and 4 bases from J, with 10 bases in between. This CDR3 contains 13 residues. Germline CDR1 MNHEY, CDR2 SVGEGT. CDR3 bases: TGTGCCAGCAGTTTTGGGGAGATCACTGAAGCTTTCTTT. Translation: CASSFGEITEAFF.

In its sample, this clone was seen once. The CDR3 reads CASSSFGTADYEQYF. The CDR3 DNA is TGTGCCAGCAGCTCATTCGGGACAGCGGACTACGAGCAGTACTTC. The chain carries TRBV6-2 or TRBV6-3 and TRBJ2-7; 7 bases agree with TRBD1. This CDR3 is 15 amino acids long. CDR1 is MNHEY and CDR2 is SVGEGT in the germline V gene. V shed 6 bases and J 3 bases; nucleotides not matched to a gene: 11.

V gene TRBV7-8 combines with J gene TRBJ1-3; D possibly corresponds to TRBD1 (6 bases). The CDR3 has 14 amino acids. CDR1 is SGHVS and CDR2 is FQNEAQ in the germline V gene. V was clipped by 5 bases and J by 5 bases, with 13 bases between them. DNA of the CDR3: TGTGCCAGCAGCCCCAGGACAGAGAGAAACACCATATATTTT. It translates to CASSPRTERNTIYF. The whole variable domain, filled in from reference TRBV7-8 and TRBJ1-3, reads GAGVSQSPRYKVAKRGQDVALRCDPISGHVSLFWYQQALGQGPEFLTYFQNEAQLDKSGLPSDRFFAERPEGSVSTLKIQRTQQEDSAVYLCASSPRTERNTIYFGEGSWLTVV.

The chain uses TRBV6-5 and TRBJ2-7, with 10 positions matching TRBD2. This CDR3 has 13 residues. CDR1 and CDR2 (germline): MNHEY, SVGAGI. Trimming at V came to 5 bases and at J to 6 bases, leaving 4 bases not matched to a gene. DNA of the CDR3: TGTGCCAGCAGTCTAGCGGGGGTATCCGAGCAGTACTTC. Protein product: CASSLAGVSEQYF.